This record concerns one TCR beta chain sequence. Antigen specificity is unknown. These data originate in a study of cytomegalovirus exposure and HLA in healthy donors. Study results and limitations: A missense DCLRE1C variant was associated with V- and J-gene trimming of TCR beta chains in a later analysis, and an independent cohort replicated the association. Specificity for CMV antigens was confirmed in vitro for a few of the CMV-associated chains. Available immune exposure information was restricted to CMV serostatus only.

Both 60 Vbeta primers and 13 Jbeta primers went into the PCR. Only in-frame clones appear in the TCRdb table, and some are missing; sequencing was by immunoSEQ multiplex PCR. Found here are about 190,000 clones, around 84% of them singletons; the top ten hold roughly 2.8%. Trimming took off 0 bases at V and 4 bases at J, with 12 bases between the two ends. CDR1 MNHEY and CDR2 SVGAGI come from the germline V gene. The CDR3 runs to 15 residues. This chain joins TRBV6-5 and TRBJ1-2; D is unresolved. The sequence was obtained from a woman between 50 and 59 years old in good health and CMV-seropositive. The sequenced material came from PBMCs. The CDR3 DNA sequence: TGTGCCAGCAGTTACTCGGGTGTGACTCGCTATGGCTACACCTTC. Amino acids: CASSYSGVTRYGYTF.